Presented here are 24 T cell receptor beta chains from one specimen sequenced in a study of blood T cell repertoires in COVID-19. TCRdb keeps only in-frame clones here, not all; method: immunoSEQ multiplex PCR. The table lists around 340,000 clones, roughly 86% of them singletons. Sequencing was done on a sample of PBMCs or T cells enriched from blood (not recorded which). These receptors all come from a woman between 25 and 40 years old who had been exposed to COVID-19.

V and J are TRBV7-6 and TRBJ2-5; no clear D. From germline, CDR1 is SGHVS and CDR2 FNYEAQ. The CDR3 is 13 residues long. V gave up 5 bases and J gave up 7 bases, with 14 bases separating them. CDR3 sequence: CASSMRLDGTQYF. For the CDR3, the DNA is TGTGCCAGCAGCATGCGACTTGACGGGACCCAGTACTTC.

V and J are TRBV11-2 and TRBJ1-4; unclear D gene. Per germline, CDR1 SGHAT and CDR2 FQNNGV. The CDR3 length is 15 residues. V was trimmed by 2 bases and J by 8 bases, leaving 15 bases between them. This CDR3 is CASSLLPTPSEKLFF. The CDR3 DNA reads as TGTGCCAGCAGCTTACTGCCGACACCGAGCGAAAAACTGTTTTTT.

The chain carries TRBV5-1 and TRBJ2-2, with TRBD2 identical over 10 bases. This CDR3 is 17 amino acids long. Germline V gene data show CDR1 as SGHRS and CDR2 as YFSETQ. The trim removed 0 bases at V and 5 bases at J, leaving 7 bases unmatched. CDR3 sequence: CASSLEAGGVRTGELFF. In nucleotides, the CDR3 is TGCGCCAGCAGCTTGGAAGCGGGAGGGGTGCGGACCGGGGAGCTGTTTTTT. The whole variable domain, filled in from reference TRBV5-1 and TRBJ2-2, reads KAGVTQTPRYLIKTRGQQVTLSCSPISGHRSVSWYQQTPGQGLQFLFEYFSETQRNKGNFPGRFSGRQFSNSRSEMNVSTLELGDSALYLCASSLEAGGVRTGELFFGEGSRLTVL.

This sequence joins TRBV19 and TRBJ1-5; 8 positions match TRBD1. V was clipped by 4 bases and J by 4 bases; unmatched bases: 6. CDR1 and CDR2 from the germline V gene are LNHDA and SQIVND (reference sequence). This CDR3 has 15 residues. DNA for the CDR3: TGTGCCAGTAGTAAAATACAGGGGGGAAATCAGCCCCAGCATTTT. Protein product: CASSKIQGGNQPQHF.

CDR3 region: CASSSKFNQPQHF. In nucleotides, the CDR3 is TGTGCCAGCAGCTCTAAGTTTAATCAGCCCCAGCATTTT. This chain joins TRBV7-2 and TRBJ1-5; D is undetermined. The germline V gene has CDR1 SGHTA and CDR2 FQGNSA. This CDR3 has 13 amino acids. Trimming pared 4 bases from V and 4 bases from J, leaving 8 bases between.

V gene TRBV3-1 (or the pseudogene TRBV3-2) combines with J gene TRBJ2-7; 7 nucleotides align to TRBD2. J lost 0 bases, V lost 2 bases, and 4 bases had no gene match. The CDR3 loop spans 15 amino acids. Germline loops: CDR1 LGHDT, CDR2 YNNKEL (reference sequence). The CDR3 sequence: CASSQLAGSSYEQYF. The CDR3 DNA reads TGTGCCAGCAGCCAATTAGCGGGCAGCTCCTACGAGCAGTACTTC.

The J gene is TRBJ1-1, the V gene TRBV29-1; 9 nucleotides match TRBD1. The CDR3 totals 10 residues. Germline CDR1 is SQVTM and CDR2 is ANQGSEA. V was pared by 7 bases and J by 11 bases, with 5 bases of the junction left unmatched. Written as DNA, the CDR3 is TGCAGCGGTGGGACAGGGCGGGCTTTCTTT. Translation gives CSGGTGRAFF.

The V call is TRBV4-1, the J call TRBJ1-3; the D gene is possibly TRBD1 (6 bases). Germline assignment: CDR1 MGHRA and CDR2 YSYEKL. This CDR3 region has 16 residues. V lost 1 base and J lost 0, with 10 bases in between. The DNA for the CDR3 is TGCGCCAGCAGCCAAGTTGAGACAGGCTCTGGAAACACCATATATTTT. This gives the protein CASSQVETGSGNTIYF.

The CDR3 nucleotides read TGTGCCTGGAGTGTAGGAGGGGCCAACGAGCAGTACTTC. Translating gives CAWSVGGANEQYF. The chain employs TRBV30 and TRBJ2-7, with a tentative D call TRBD2 (6 bases). V was shortened by 0 bases and J by 5 bases, with 11 bases between the two germline ends. This CDR3 has 13 amino acids. Germline assignment: CDR1 GTSNPN and CDR2 SVGIG (reference sequence).

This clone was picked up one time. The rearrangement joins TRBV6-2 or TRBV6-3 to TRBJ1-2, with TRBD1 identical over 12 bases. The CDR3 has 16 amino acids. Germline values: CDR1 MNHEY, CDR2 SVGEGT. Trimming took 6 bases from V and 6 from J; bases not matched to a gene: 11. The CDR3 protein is CASSSPPGQGADGYTF. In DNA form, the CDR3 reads TGTGCCAGCAGCTCCCCCCCGGGACAGGGGGCGGATGGCTACACCTTC.

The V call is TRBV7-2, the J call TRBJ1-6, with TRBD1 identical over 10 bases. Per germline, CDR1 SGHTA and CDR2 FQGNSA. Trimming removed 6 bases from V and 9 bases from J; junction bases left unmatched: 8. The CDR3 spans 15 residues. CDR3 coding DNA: TGTGCCAGCAGAAGCGACGGGACAGGGGTTTCACCCCTCCACTTT. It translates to CASRSDGTGVSPLHF.

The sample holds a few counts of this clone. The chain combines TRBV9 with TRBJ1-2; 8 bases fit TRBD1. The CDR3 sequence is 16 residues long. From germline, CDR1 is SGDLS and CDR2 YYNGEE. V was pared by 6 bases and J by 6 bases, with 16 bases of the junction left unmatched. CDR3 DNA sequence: TGTGCCAGCACAGAGGGACCGAGACAGGGGCAACATGGCTACACCTTC. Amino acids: CASTEGPRQGQHGYTF.

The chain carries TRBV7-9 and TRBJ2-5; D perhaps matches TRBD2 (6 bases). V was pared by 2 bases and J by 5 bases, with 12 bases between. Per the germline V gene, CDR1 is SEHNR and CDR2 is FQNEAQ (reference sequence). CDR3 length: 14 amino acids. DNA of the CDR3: TGTGCCAGCAGCTTATGGGGAAGCGGGGAGACCCAGTACTTC. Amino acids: CASSLWGSGETQYF.

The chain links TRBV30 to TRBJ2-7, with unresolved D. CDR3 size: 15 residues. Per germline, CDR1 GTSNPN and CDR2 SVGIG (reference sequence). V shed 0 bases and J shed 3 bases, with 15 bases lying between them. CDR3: CAWSVHGSYFYEQYF. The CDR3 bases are TGTGCCTGGAGTGTACACGGGTCGTACTTCTACGAGCAGTACTTC.

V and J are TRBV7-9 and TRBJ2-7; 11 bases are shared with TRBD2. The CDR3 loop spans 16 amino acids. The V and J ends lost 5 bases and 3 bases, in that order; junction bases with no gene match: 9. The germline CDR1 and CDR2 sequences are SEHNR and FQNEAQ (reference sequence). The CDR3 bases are TGTGCCAGCAGCACCGGGACTAGCGGAGCCCGCTACGAGCAGTACTTC. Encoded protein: CASSTGTSGARYEQYF.

Here the CDR3 reads CASSQARGTSGGGSTDTQYF. The CDR3 DNA follows: TGTGCCAGCAGCCAAGCCAGGGGGACTAGCGGGGGAGGGAGCACAGATACGCAGTATTTT. The J gene is TRBJ2-3, the V gene TRBV4-2; 14 nucleotides line up with TRBD2. From germline, CDR1 is LGHNA and CDR2 YNFKEQ. The CDR3 loop spans 20 amino acids. Trimming took 1 base from V and 0 from J; bases not matched to a gene: 9.

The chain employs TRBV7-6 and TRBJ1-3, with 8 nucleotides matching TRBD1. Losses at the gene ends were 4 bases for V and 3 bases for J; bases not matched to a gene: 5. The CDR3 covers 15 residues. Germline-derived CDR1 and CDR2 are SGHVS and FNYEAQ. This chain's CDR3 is CASSSGQGDGNTIYF. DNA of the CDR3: TGTGCCAGCAGCTCTGGACAGGGAGATGGAAACACCATATATTTT.

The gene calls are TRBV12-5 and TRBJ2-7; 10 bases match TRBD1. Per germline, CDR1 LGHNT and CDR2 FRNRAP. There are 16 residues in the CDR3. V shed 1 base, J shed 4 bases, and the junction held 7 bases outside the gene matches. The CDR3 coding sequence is TGTGCTAGTGGTTTGGCGCAAGGGACAGGGGTATACGAGCAGTACTTC. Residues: CASGLAQGTGVYEQYF.

The CDR3 bases are TGCGCCAGCAGCTTGGGACCACAGGGGACGGGGGAGACCCAGTACTTC. This sequence encodes CASSLGPQGTGETQYF. The chain employs TRBV5-1 and TRBJ2-5, with 7 bases aligning to TRBD1. In germline, CDR1 is SGHRS, CDR2 YFSETQ. This CDR3 comprises 16 residues. Germline trimming cut 0 bases from V and 5 bases from J; bases unmatched to any gene: 10.

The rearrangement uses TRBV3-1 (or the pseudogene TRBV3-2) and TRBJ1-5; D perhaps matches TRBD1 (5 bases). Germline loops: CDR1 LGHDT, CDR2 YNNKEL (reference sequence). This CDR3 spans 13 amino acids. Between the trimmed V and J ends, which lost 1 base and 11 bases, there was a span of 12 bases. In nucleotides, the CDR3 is TGTGCCAGCAGCCAAGTAGGCGCGGGGGCCCAGCATTTT. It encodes CASSQVGAGAQHF.

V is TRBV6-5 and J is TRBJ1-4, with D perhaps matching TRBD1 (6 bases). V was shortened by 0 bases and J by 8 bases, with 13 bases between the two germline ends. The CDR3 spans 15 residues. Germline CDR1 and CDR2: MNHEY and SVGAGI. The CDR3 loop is CASSYSDRPREKLFF. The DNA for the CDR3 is TGTGCCAGCAGTTACTCGGACAGACCCAGAGAAAAACTGTTTTTT.

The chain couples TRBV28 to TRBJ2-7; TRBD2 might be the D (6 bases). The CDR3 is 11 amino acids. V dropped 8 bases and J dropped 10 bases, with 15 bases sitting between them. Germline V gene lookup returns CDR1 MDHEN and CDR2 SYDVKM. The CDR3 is CASHGTGVQYF. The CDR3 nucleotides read TGTGCCAGCCACGGAACGGGAGTTCAGTACTTC.

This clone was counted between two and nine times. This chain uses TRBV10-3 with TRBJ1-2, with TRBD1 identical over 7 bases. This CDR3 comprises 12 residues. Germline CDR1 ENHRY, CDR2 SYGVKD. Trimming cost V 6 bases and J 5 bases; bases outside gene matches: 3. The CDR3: CAISGTEYGYTF. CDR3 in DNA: TGTGCCATCAGCGGGACAGAATATGGCTACACCTTC.

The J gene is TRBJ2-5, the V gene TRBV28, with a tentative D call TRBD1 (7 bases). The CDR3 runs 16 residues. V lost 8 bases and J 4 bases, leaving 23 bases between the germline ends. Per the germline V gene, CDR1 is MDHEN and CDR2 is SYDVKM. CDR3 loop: CASRGPRQGWGETQYF. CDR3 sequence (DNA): TGTGCCAGCCGGGGGCCCCGACAGGGATGGGGAGAGACCCAGTACTTC.